Shown below are 29 T cell receptor beta chains from a single sample sequenced in a study of brain T cells in children with intractable seizures. TCRdb keeps only in-frame clones here, not all; method: immunoSEQ multiplex PCR. The sample has about 340,000 clones, roughly 92% seen once. Time point defined: blood from clinic visit 5 months post-surgery; TSC patient then seizure free. Sample: peripheral blood, taken about 5 months after surgery. The source of these receptors is a boy younger than two with tuberous sclerosis and intractable seizures.

V gene TRBV29-1 combines with J gene TRBJ2-6, with TRBD1 identical over 7 bases. The CDR3 runs to 15 residues. Germline values: CDR1 SQVTM, CDR2 ANQGSEA. Trimming cost V 7 bases and J 0 bases; bases outside gene matches: 6. Written as DNA, the CDR3 is TGCAGCGCCTGGGACAGTCCCTCTGGGGCCAACGTCCTGACTTTC. It translates to CSAWDSPSGANVLTF.

This rearrangement joins TRBV5-1 to TRBJ2-7; 10 nucleotides match TRBD1. CDR3 length: 18 residues. Germline V gene sequence: CDR1 SGHRS, CDR2 YFSETQ. Losses at the gene ends were 4 bases for V and 9 bases for J; bases not matched to a gene: 22. The CDR3 protein is CASSPGTGATMPLIGQYF. The CDR3 region has the DNA TGCGCCAGCAGCCCCGGGACAGGGGCTACGATGCCTCTTATTGGGCAGTACTTC.

The genes are TRBV27 and TRBJ2-7; a weak D match, TRBD2 (7 bases). Germline lookup yields CDR1 MNHEY and CDR2 SMNVEV (reference sequence). The CDR3 runs to 17 residues. V lost 4 bases and J 5 bases, leaving 24 bases between the germline ends. CDR3 in amino acids: CASSSPIKGGHRDEQYF. As DNA, the CDR3 is TGTGCCAGCAGTTCACCAATAAAGGGGGGGCATAGGGACGAGCAGTACTTC.

In this sample, this clone turned up once. The chain uses TRBV5-4 and TRBJ1-3, with D possibly matching TRBD1 (5 bases). CDR3 size: 15 residues. Germline CDR1 reads SGHNT; CDR2 reads YYREEE (reference sequence). V was clipped by 1 base and J by 0 bases, with 8 bases between them. CDR3: CASSLRDFSGNTIYF. CDR3 sequence (DNA): TGTGCCAGCAGCTTGCGGGACTTCTCTGGAAACACCATATATTTT.

The rearrangement joins TRBV6-1 to TRBJ2-5, with 7 bases fitting TRBD2. V dropped 1 base and J dropped 7; count of bases not matched to a gene: 12. There are 16 residues in the CDR3. Germline V gene data show CDR1 as MNHNS and CDR2 as SASEGT. The CDR3 nucleotides read TGTGCCAGCAGTGAAGGATGGCGGGGGTCCTTCGGGACCCAGTACTTC. It specifies CASSEGWRGSFGTQYF.

The genes are TRBV6-5 and TRBJ1-1; TRBD1 is a possible D gene (5 bases). The V gene lost 6 bases and the J gene lost 6 bases, with 20 bases spanning the gap. Germline values: CDR1 MNHEY, CDR2 SVGAGI. The CDR3 is 15 residues long. The CDR3 sequence: CASSPSWQGRAEAFF. The CDR3 nucleotides read TGTGCCAGCAGCCCCAGCTGGCAGGGCCGGGCTGAAGCTTTCTTT.

The J gene is TRBJ1-1, the V gene TRBV5-1, with TRBD1 identical over 8 bases. The CDR3 contains 11 residues. The J segment lost 10 bases and the V segment lost 4 bases, leaving 3 bases of the junction unmatched. Germline-derived CDR1 and CDR2 are SGHRS and YFSETQ. CDR3 region: CASSGTGRAFF. Here the CDR3 DNA reads TGCGCCAGCAGCGGGACAGGAAGAGCTTTCTTT.

This rearrangement joins TRBV6-1 to TRBJ2-3; TRBD2 aligns across 16 bases. The CDR3 contains 18 residues. V dropped 3 bases and J dropped 8; count of bases not matched to a gene: 11. CDR1 is MNHNS, CDR2 SASEGT, per germline. In nucleotides, the CDR3 is TGTGCCAGCAGTGAGCTACCCCAGGGACTAGCGGGGGGGGGTACGCAGTATTTT. Its translation is CASSELPQGLAGGGTQYF.

The chain employs TRBV6-5 and TRBJ2-7; 8 nucleotides agree with TRBD2. The CDR3 has 14 residues. The V and J ends lost 7 bases and 2 bases, in that order; junction bases with no gene match: 7. Per the germline V gene, CDR1 is MNHEY and CDR2 is SVGAGI. CDR3 residues: CASKKTSGTYEQYF. The CDR3 coding sequence is TGTGCCAGCAAGAAAACTAGCGGTACCTACGAGCAGTACTTC.

This sequence joins TRBV19 and TRBJ1-3; D is unclear. The CDR3 extends over 13 amino acids. Trimming stripped 3 bases from V and 2 bases from J, with 5 bases between. Looked up from germline, CDR1 is LNHDA and CDR2 is SQIVND (reference sequence). DNA for the CDR3: TGTGCCAGTAGTATCCCCACTGGAAACACCATATATTTT. This encodes CASSIPTGNTIYF.

The gene calls are TRBV15 and TRBJ2-2; D might be TRBD1 (5 bases). CDR1 and CDR2 from the germline V gene are LNHNV and YYDKDF (reference sequence). V was cut by 0 bases and J by 7 bases, with 21 bases left in between. The CDR3 covers 18 residues. CDR3 DNA sequence: TGTGCCACCAGCAGAGAAAGGTCTCAGGGTGAACACGGCGGGGAGCTGTTTTTT. Encoded protein: CATSRERSQGEHGGELFF.

The genes are TRBV6-1 and TRBJ1-2; unclear D gene. Germline V lookup: CDR1 MNHNS, CDR2 SASEGT. V lost 1 base to trimming and J lost 0 bases, with 6 bases between them. This CDR3 comprises 14 residues. DNA of the CDR3: TGTGCCAGCAGTGAAGTAGTCACTAACTATGGCTACACCTTC. Translated, it gives CASSEVVTNYGYTF.

J is TRBJ1-2 and V is TRBV25-1, with D maybe TRBD1 (5 bases). V dropped 4 bases and J dropped 1 base, with 7 bases sitting between them. The CDR3 runs to 13 residues. Germline CDR1 and CDR2: MGHDK and SYGVNS. The CDR3 spells CASSAGGNYGYTF. In nucleotides, the CDR3 is TGTGCCAGCAGTGCTGGGGGTAACTATGGCTACACCTTC.

This clone has only one observation. Germline and junction disagree at one end, which may indicate a read error. This chain joins TRBV7-9 and TRBJ2-3, with TRBD2 matching over 10 bases. Per germline, CDR1 SEHNR and CDR2 FQNEAQ (reference sequence). CDR3 size: 12 residues. CDR3 DNA: TGTGCCAGCAGCTCGCCGGGACTAGCGCTACATTTT. Protein: CASSSPGLALHF.

The chain has TRBV2 and TRBJ2-3; 8 bases agree with TRBD1. The CDR3 covers 12 residues. V was pared by 4 bases and J by 9 bases, with 3 bases of the junction left unmatched. Germline V gene data show CDR1 as SNHLY and CDR2 as FYNNEI. CDR3 coding DNA: TGTGCCAGCAGTGGGACAGGGCGAACGCAGTATTTT. It specifies CASSGTGRTQYF.

The chain employs TRBV25-1 and TRBJ2-2, with 7 bases identical to TRBD1. The CDR3 consists of 13 residues. Per germline, CDR1 MGHDK and CDR2 SYGVNS. Losses at the gene ends were 6 bases for V and 4 bases for J; bases not matched to a gene: 2. The CDR3 nucleotides are TGTGCCAGCAGGACAGGGAGCACCGGGGAGCTGTTTTTT. Its protein is CASRTGSTGELFF.

This chain connects TRBV7-9 to TRBJ2-1; the match to TRBD2 covers 11 bases. The CDR3 has 14 residues. CDR1 is SEHNR, CDR2 FQNEAQ, per germline (reference sequence). V gave up 4 bases and J gave up 10 bases; unmatched junction bases: 6. CDR3 bases: TGTGCCAGCAGCTATAGCGGGAGGGCCGAGGAGCAGTTCTTC. Residues: CASSYSGRAEEQFF.

In nucleotides, the CDR3 is TGCGCCAGCAGTACAGGGGGCAATCAGCCCCAGCATTTT. It is translated as CASSTGGNQPQHF. J is TRBJ1-5 and V is TRBV10-2; 7 nucleotides align to TRBD1. With 5 bases clipped from V and 2 bases from J, the junction kept 0 bases outside the gene matches. The germline V gene encodes CDR1 WSHSY and CDR2 SAAADI. There are 13 residues in the CDR3.

The chain employs TRBV14 and TRBJ1-6; possible D gene TRBD1, 5 bases. This CDR3 comprises 15 residues. Per germline, CDR1 SGHDN and CDR2 FVKESK. V lost 4 bases and J lost 8, with 15 bases in between. The CDR3 spells CASSRTARGYSPLHF. CDR3 bases: TGTGCCAGCAGCCGGACGGCCCGGGGGTATTCACCCCTCCACTTT.

Concerning this clone: This same CDR3 is encoded by further DNA sequences in the sample. The chain is built from TRBV18 and TRBJ2-7; D is ambiguous. Germline-derived CDR1 and CDR2 are KGHSH and LQKENI. Trimming removed 0 bases at V and 0 bases at J, with 3 bases between. This CDR3 is 13 amino acids long. In nucleotides, the CDR3 is TGTGCCAGCTCACCACCGAGCTCCTACGAGCAGTACTTC. It yields the protein CASSPPSSYEQYF.

V usage is TRBV5-1 and J usage is TRBJ2-7; TRBD2 matches at 9 bases. The CDR3 runs 17 residues. Germline V gives CDR1 SGHRS, CDR2 YFSETQ. V shed 0 bases, J shed 3 bases, and the junction held 10 bases outside the gene matches. The CDR3, as DNA: TGCGCCAGCAGCTTGGGTCTGCGGACTAGCGAAATCTACGAGCAGTACTTC. The encoded protein is CASSLGLRTSEIYEQYF.

This clone was seen once. The genes are TRBV2 and TRBJ2-7; 7 nucleotides agree with TRBD1. Germline lookup yields CDR1 SNHLY and CDR2 FYNNEI. With 8 bases clipped from V and 12 bases from J, the junction kept 4 bases outside the gene matches. This CDR3 comprises 9 residues. CDR3 in amino acids: CASRDSTYF. The CDR3 DNA reads TGTGCCAGCCGGGACAGCACGTACTTC.

The chain combines TRBV10-3 with TRBJ1-2; TRBD1 might be the D (5 bases). Germline loops: CDR1 ENHRY, CDR2 SYGVKD. The V end was cut by 7 bases, the J end by 4 bases, with 13 bases between. The CDR3 contains 13 residues. Written as DNA, the CDR3 is TGTGCCATCAACGGGGACGCAACCTATGGCTACACCTTC. Its translation is CAINGDATYGYTF.

The rearrangement links TRBV5-6 to TRBJ1-2, with D uncertain. The CDR3 loop spans 11 amino acids. CDR1 is SGHDT and CDR2 is YYEEEE in the germline V gene. V was cut by 0 bases and J by 6 bases, with 3 bases left in between. The CDR3 is CASSLVHGYTF. CDR3 coding DNA: TGTGCCAGCAGCTTGGTTCATGGCTACACCTTC.

The genes are TRBV7-8 and TRBJ2-1; D gene ambiguous. The CDR3 consists of 16 residues. Per the germline V gene, CDR1 is SGHVS and CDR2 is FQNEAQ. Deletions cut 5 bases from V and 7 bases from J, with 21 bases between. Here the CDR3 reads CASSKTGRTVTNEQFF. The DNA of the CDR3 is TGTGCCAGCAGCAAAACCGGACGGACGGTAACAAATGAGCAGTTCTTC. Full variable domain (outside the CDR3, taken from reference TRBV7-8 and TRBJ2-1): GAGVSQSPRYKVAKRGQDVALRCDPISGHVSLFWYQQALGQGPEFLTYFQNEAQLDKSGLPSDRFFAERPEGSVSTLKIQRTQQEDSAVYLCASSKTGRTVTNEQFFGPGTRLTVL.

The chain carries TRBV28 and TRBJ1-4, with D perhaps matching TRBD1 (6 bases). The CDR3 runs to 15 residues. V lost 3 bases to trimming and J lost 7 bases, with 15 bases between them. The germline CDR1 and CDR2 sequences are MDHEN and SYDVKM. CDR3 coding DNA: TGTGCCAGCAGTTTCTCTACAGGGCTCGGTGAAAAACTGTTTTTT. Protein product: CASSFSTGLGEKLFF.

This clone was found many times. V and J are TRBV21-1 and TRBJ2-1; the table calls TRBD1, which could not be checked here. TRBV21-1 is a known pseudogene. This CDR3 is built from 15 residues. CDR3 region: CASSKGDRGYNEQFF. The CDR3 DNA sequence: TGTGCCAGCAGCAAAGGGGACAGGGGTTACAATGAGCAGTTCTTC.

The V call is TRBV29-1, the J call TRBJ2-7; 8 bases align to TRBD2. Looked up from germline, CDR1 is SQVTM and CDR2 is ANQGSEA. J lost 3 bases, V lost 1 base, and 2 bases had no gene match. The CDR3 sequence is 13 residues long. The CDR3 coding sequence is TGCAGCGTTGAAGGGACTAGCAACTACGAGCAGTACTTC. Protein: CSVEGTSNYEQYF.

The J gene is TRBJ1-2, the V gene TRBV5-1, with D perhaps TRBD1 (5 bases). V lost 2 bases and J 4 bases, leaving 24 bases between the germline ends. Germline CDR1 SGHRS, CDR2 YFSETQ. The CDR3 consists of 18 residues. The CDR3: CASSFDGRGAASGYGYTF. The CDR3 region has the DNA TGCGCCAGCAGCTTTGATGGGCGAGGGGCCGCCTCTGGCTATGGCTACACCTTC.